This entry lists 13 T cell receptor beta chains sequenced from one sample in a study of shared clonotypes between healthy human individuals. Terminally differentiated effector memory CD45RA+ cells were excluded from the naive CD8 cells, which were CD45RO-negative and positively selected for CCR7. TCRdb's table, derived via immunoSEQ multiplex PCR, lists solely in-frame clones and lacks some. The sample has 1.5 million to 2.5 million clones, about 95% seen once; the top ten hold 1.2%. The sequenced material came from naive CD8+ T cells sorted from blood. The source of these receptors is a man aged 18 to 30 in good health.

To note about this clone: This clone may be a read error of a much larger clone one base away. This CDR3 is also generated by other DNA sequences in the sample. J is TRBJ1-1 and V is TRBV7-8; D unresolved. Trimming removed 1 base from V and 4 bases from J, with 4 bases in between. Germline assignment: CDR1 SGHVS and CDR2 FQNEAQ. CDR3 size: 12 residues. The CDR3 protein is CASSLGATEAFF. The CDR3 nucleotides read TGTGCCAGCAGCTTAGGGGCCACTGAAGCTTTCTTT.

This clone was observed once. V gene TRBV30 combines with J gene TRBJ2-1; D is undetermined. The CDR3 is 14 amino acids. With 0 bases removed from V and 0 bases from J, the gap between germline ends came to 6 bases. Germline values: CDR1 GTSNPN, CDR2 SVGIG (reference sequence). CDR3 loop: CAWSVGNSYNEQFF. The CDR3 DNA reads as TGTGCCTGGAGTGTGGGAAACTCCTACAATGAGCAGTTCTTC.

J is TRBJ2-7 and V is TRBV9; D gene ambiguous. The CDR3 contains 14 residues. Trimming removed 2 bases from V and 0 bases from J, with 9 bases in between. The germline V gene has CDR1 SGDLS and CDR2 YYNGEE. The CDR3, as DNA: TGTGCCAGCAGCGTTGGGGATCTCTCCTACGAGCAGTACTTC. Encoded protein: CASSVGDLSYEQYF.

The CDR3 DNA follows: TGTGCCAGCAGTTACTCCCCCGACAATGAGCAGTTCTTC. Residues: CASSYSPDNEQFF. The chain joins TRBV6-6 to TRBJ2-1; D gene ambiguous. From germline, CDR1 is MNHNY and CDR2 SVGAGI (reference sequence). Trimming removed 0 bases at V and 5 bases at J, with 5 bases between. CDR3 length equals 13 residues.

The chain has TRBV4-1 and TRBJ2-3, with TRBD2 identical over 9 bases. V shed 1 base and J 7 bases; nucleotides not matched to a gene: 6. This CDR3 spans 15 amino acids. Looked up from germline, CDR1 is MGHRA and CDR2 is YSYEKL. The CDR3 nucleotides are TGCGCCAGCAGCCAAGTCTCAAGCGGGAGGAATACGCAGTATTTT. It is translated as CASSQVSSGRNTQYF.

As concerns this clone: Other DNA sequences from this sample encode an identical CDR3 as well. The chain uses TRBV15 and TRBJ2-7, with TRBD2 as a possible D gene (6 bases). Per germline, CDR1 LNHNV and CDR2 YYDKDF (reference sequence). CDR3 length equals 14 residues. V was cut by 3 bases and J by 2 bases, with 11 bases left in between. CDR3 nucleotides: TGTGCCACCAGCAGGGGAGGTGAGGCCTACGAGCAGTACTTC. It yields the protein CATSRGGEAYEQYF.

The rearrangement links TRBV9 to TRBJ2-7, with 9 bases fitting TRBD2. In germline, CDR1 is SGDLS, CDR2 YYNGEE. After removal of 3 bases from V and 6 bases from J, the junction contained 13 bases not matched to a gene. The CDR3 totals 16 residues. This CDR3 is CASSATWASGTLEQYF. The CDR3 DNA reads TGTGCCAGCAGCGCAACCTGGGCTAGCGGGACGCTCGAGCAGTACTTC.

The chain couples TRBV4-1 to TRBJ2-7, with D unclear. Germline lookup yields CDR1 MGHRA and CDR2 YSYEKL. V lost 3 bases and J 5 bases, leaving 5 bases between the germline ends. This CDR3 contains 11 residues. In DNA form, the CDR3 reads TGCGCCAGCAGCCATTTTCACGAGCAGTACTTC. Amino acid sequence: CASSHFHEQYF.

The chain carries TRBV9 and TRBJ2-2; the D gene is possibly TRBD2 (6 bases). The germline V gene encodes CDR1 SGDLS and CDR2 YYNGEE. This CDR3 has 15 amino acids. V shed 4 bases and J shed 0 bases, with 10 bases lying between them. CDR3 residues: CASSPWDSNTGELFF. Here the CDR3 DNA reads TGTGCCAGCAGCCCTTGGGACTCGAACACCGGGGAGCTGTTTTTT. The whole variable domain, filled in from reference TRBV9 and TRBJ2-2, reads DSGVTQTPKHLITATGQRVTLRCSPRSGDLSVYWYQQSLDQGLQFLIQYYNGEERAKGNILERFSAQQFPDLHSELNLSSLELGDSALYFCASSPWDSNTGELFFGEGSRLTVL.

The chain has TRBV30 and TRBJ2-7, with D perhaps TRBD1 (5 bases). There are 13 residues in the CDR3. Germline CDR1 and CDR2: GTSNPN and SVGIG (reference sequence). Between the trimmed V and J ends, which lost 3 bases and 2 bases, there was a span of 11 bases. This CDR3 is CAWSNRPTYEQYF. CDR3 bases: TGTGCCTGGAGCAACAGGCCAACCTACGAGCAGTACTTC. The variable domain in full, with the rest retrieved from reference TRBV30 and TRBJ2-7, is SQTIHQWPATLVQPVGSPLSLECTVEGTSNPNLYWYRQAAGRGLQLLFYSVGIGQISSEVPQNLSASRPQDRQFILSSKKLLLSDSGFYLCAWSNRPTYEQYFGPGTRLTVT.

The chain combines TRBV9 with TRBJ2-2, with D unclear. Germline lookup yields CDR1 SGDLS and CDR2 YYNGEE. With 0 bases removed from V and 3 bases from J, the gap between germline ends came to 6 bases. The CDR3 contains 14 residues. The DNA for the CDR3 is TGTGCCAGCAGCGTAGACTTCTACACCGGGGAGCTGTTTTTT. Its translation is CASSVDFYTGELFF.

About this clone: Other nucleotide sequences from this sample produce the same CDR3. The chain couples TRBV30 to TRBJ2-1; no clear D gene. Germline V gene sequence: CDR1 GTSNPN, CDR2 SVGIG (reference sequence). The ends were cut back, 0 bases at V and 2 bases at J, with 8 bases in the middle. The CDR3 has 14 residues. The CDR3 DNA reads as TGTGCCTGGAGTGTAGGTGAGCCCTACAATGAGCAGTTCTTC. Amino acid sequence: CAWSVGEPYNEQFF.

This chain joins TRBV28 and TRBJ2-3; 8 bases fit TRBD2. This CDR3 has 15 residues. The J segment lost 5 bases and the V segment lost 3 bases, leaving 7 bases of the junction unmatched. Germline assignment: CDR1 MDHEN and CDR2 SYDVKM. The CDR3 nucleotides are TGTGCCAGCAGTTTGGGGCGGGGGGTGAGAGATACGCAGTATTTT. Amino acid sequence: CASSLGRGVRDTQYF. Full variable domain (remainder filled in from reference TRBV28 and TRBJ2-3): DVKVTQSSRYLVKRTGEKVFLECVQDMDHENMFWYRQDPGLGLRLIYFSYDVKMKEKGDIPEGYSVSREKKERFSLILESASTNQTSMYLCASSLGRGVRDTQYFGPGTRLTVL.